These 14 T cell receptor beta chains were sequenced from one sample in a study of early T cells in non-severe SARS-CoV-2 infection. TCRdb re-analysed the 5' RACE reads in MiXCR, keeping a single row per CDR3 protein. The data show roughly 47,000 distinct CDR3 sequences, 20% to 25% seen once. Sequenced here: whole blood, sampled at baseline. Receptors originate from an adult who was a healthcare worker with PCR-confirmed SARS-CoV-2 infection or an uninfected control (not recorded which).

The V call is TRBV7-8, the J call TRBJ2-7; 11 bases are a match to TRBD2. The V gene's germline CDR1 is SGHVS and CDR2 FQNEAQ. The V gene end was trimmed by 1 base and the J gene end by 3 bases; junction bases not matched to a gene: 2. The CDR3 is 15 residues long. This CDR3 reads CASSLGLAGNYEQYF. In DNA, the CDR3 is TGTGCCAGCAGCTTAGGACTAGCGGGGAACTACGAGCAGTACTTC. Based on the CDR3 plus reference TRBV7-8 and TRBJ2-7, the full variable domain is GAGVSQSPRYKVAKRGQDVALRCDPISGHVSLFWYQQALGQGPEFLTYFQNEAQLDKSGLPSDRFFAERPEGSVSTLKIQRTQQEDSAVYLCASSLGLAGNYEQYFGPGTRLTVT.

CDR3: CASSYSITGGSSGNTIYF. In nucleotides, the CDR3 is TGTGCCAGCAGTTACTCGATAACAGGGGGGTCCTCTGGAAACACCATATATTTT. The chain couples TRBV6-6 to TRBJ1-3, with TRBD1 matching over 8 bases. This CDR3 is built from 18 residues. V was clipped by 0 bases and J by 0 bases; unmatched bases: 7. Per the germline V gene, CDR1 is MNHNY and CDR2 is SVGAGI (reference sequence).

The chain has TRBV30 and TRBJ2-1; D unresolved. V was trimmed by 0 bases and J by 4 bases, leaving 4 bases between them. The CDR3 has 12 residues. Germline V gene lookup returns CDR1 GTSNPN and CDR2 SVGIG (reference sequence). In DNA, the CDR3 is TGTGCCTGGAGTGTAGAATACAATGAGCAGTTCTTC. Translation: CAWSVEYNEQFF.

This clonotype was counted between two and nine times. This chain uses TRBV6-2 or TRBV6-3 with TRBJ2-7; 9 bases align to TRBD1. V gave up 6 bases and J gave up 1 base; unmatched junction bases: 7. Germline loops: CDR1 MNHEY, CDR2 SVGEGT. This CDR3 spans 15 amino acids. The CDR3 reads CASSRGQGPSYEQYF. The CDR3, as DNA: TGTGCCAGCAGCCGCGGACAGGGGCCTTCCTACGAGCAGTACTTC.

This clonotype was detected only a few times. The chain uses TRBV7-8 and TRBJ2-4; D ambiguous. Deletions cut 3 bases from V and 0 bases from J, with 12 bases between. Per germline, CDR1 SGHVS and CDR2 FQNEAQ. This CDR3 is built from 16 residues. The CDR3 DNA follows: TGTGCCAGCAGCTTTAGGTCTCAGGTAGCCAAAAACATTCAGTACTTC. Its translation is CASSFRSQVAKNIQYF. Full variable domain (missing parts from reference TRBV7-8 and TRBJ2-4): GAGVSQSPRYKVAKRGQDVALRCDPISGHVSLFWYQQALGQGPEFLTYFQNEAQLDKSGLPSDRFFAERPEGSVSTLKIQRTQQEDSAVYLCASSFRSQVAKNIQYFGAGTRLSVL.

The genes are TRBV7-9 and TRBJ2-3; 8 bases are a match to TRBD2. Germline V gene data show CDR1 as SEHNR and CDR2 as FQNEAQ (reference sequence). With 2 bases clipped from V and 0 bases from J, the junction kept 1 base outside the gene matches. CDR3 length: 15 residues. CDR3 DNA sequence: TGTGCCAGCAGCTTAATAGCGGGGAGCACAGATACGCAGTATTTT. Translated, it gives CASSLIAGSTDTQYF.

The chain links TRBV12-3 or TRBV12-4 to TRBJ2-1; 7 bases line up with TRBD2. J was trimmed by 1 base and V by 3 bases; bases with no gene match: 3. This CDR3 contains 15 residues. In DNA, the CDR3 is TGTGCCAGCAGTTTCAGACTAGCTTCCTACAATGAGCAGTTCTTC. It codes for CASSFRLASYNEQFF.

CDR3 protein: CASSRGQGASEAFF. The CDR3 DNA reads TGTGCCAGTAGTAGGGGACAGGGGGCTTCTGAAGCTTTCTTT. This chain connects TRBV19 to TRBJ1-1; 12 positions match TRBD1. CDR3 length equals 14 residues. With 4 bases clipped from V and 6 bases from J, the junction kept 3 bases outside the gene matches. CDR1 and CDR2 (germline): LNHDA, SQIVND (reference sequence).

The chain links TRBV12-3 or TRBV12-4 to TRBJ2-5; TRBD1 is a possible D gene (5 bases). The CDR3 sequence is 13 residues long. Trimming removed 7 bases at V and 2 bases at J, with 11 bases between. This CDR3 is CASTRQNQETQYF. CDR3 nucleotide sequence: TGTGCCAGCACCCGACAGAATCAAGAGACCCAGTACTTC.

This rearrangement joins TRBV11-2 to TRBJ2-3; either TRBD1 or TRBD2 may supply D (6 bases each). V lost 1 base to trimming and J lost 2 bases, with 13 bases between them. The CDR3 extends over 16 amino acids. From germline, CDR1 is SGHAT and CDR2 FQNNGV. The CDR3 reads CASSLGGGTYTDTQYF. DNA for the CDR3: TGTGCCAGCAGCTTAGGAGGGGGGACATACACAGATACGCAGTATTTT. The full variable domain, completed using reference TRBV11-2 and TRBJ2-3, is EAGVAQSPRYKIIEKRQSVAFWCNPISGHATLYWYQQILGQGPKLLIQFQNNGVVDDSQLPKDRFSAERLKGVDSTLKIQPAKLEDSAVYLCASSLGGGTYTDTQYFGPGTRLTVL.

The rearrangement uses TRBV3-1 and TRBJ2-5; D uncertain. V shed 4 bases and J shed 4 bases, with 19 bases lying between them. CDR1 is LGHDT and CDR2 is YNNKEL in the germline V gene (reference sequence). This CDR3 comprises 16 residues. The CDR3 reads CASSLGRTRVRETQYF. DNA for the CDR3: TGTGCCAGCAGCCTAGGCAGAACGAGAGTCCGAGAGACCCAGTACTTC.

The CDR3 DNA is TGTGCCACCAGTGCGGGGACAACGAACACCGGGGAGCTGTTTTTT. Translated: CATSAGTTNTGELFF. The gene calls are TRBV24-1 and TRBJ2-2; D perhaps matches TRBD1 (6 bases). Looked up from germline, CDR1 is KGHDR and CDR2 is SFDVKD. This CDR3 spans 15 amino acids. V gave up 5 bases and J gave up 0 bases, with 9 bases separating them.

This clonotype has just a few counts. The chain employs TRBV11-3 and TRBJ2-3; D unresolved. Germline lookup yields CDR1 SGHNT and CDR2 YENEEA. CDR3 length: 14 residues. The V gene lost 1 base and the J gene lost 0 bases, with 5 bases spanning the gap. CDR3 residues: CASSLGVSTDTQYF. CDR3 nucleotides: TGTGCCAGCAGCTTAGGGGTTAGCACAGATACGCAGTATTTT.

This clonotype came up a few times. The CDR3 DNA sequence: TGTGCCATCCAGGACAGCCCCTACGAGCAGTACTTC. It specifies CAIQDSPYEQYF. The rearrangement uses TRBV12-3 or TRBV12-4 and TRBJ2-7; the D gene is possibly TRBD1 (6 bases). V lost 10 bases, J lost 2 bases, and 12 bases lay in between. This CDR3 is built from 12 residues.